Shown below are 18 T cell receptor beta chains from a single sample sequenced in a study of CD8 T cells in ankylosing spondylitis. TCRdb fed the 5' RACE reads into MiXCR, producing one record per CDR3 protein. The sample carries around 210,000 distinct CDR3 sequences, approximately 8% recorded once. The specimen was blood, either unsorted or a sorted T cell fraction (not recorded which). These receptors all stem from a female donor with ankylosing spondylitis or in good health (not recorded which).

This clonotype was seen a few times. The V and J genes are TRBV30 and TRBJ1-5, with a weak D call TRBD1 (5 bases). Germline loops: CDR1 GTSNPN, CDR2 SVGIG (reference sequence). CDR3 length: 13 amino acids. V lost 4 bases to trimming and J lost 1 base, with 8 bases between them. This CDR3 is CAWNGGSNQPQHF. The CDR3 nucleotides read TGTGCCTGGAACGGGGGGAGCAATCAGCCCCAGCATTTT.

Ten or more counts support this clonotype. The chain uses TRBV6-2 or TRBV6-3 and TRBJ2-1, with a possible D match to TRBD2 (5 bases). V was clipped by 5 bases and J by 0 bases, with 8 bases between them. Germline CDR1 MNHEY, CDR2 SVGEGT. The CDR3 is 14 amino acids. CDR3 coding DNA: TGTGCCAGCAGTAGGAGGTTCTCCTACAATGAGCAGTTCTTC. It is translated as CASSRRFSYNEQFF.

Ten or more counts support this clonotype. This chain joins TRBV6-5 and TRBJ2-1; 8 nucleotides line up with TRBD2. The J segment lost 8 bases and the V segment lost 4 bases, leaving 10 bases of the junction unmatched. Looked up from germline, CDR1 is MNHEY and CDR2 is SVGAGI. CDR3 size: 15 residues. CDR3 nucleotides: TGTGCCAGCAGTTTCTCAGGGAAGACTAGCGATGAGCAGTTCTTC. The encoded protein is CASSFSGKTSDEQFF.

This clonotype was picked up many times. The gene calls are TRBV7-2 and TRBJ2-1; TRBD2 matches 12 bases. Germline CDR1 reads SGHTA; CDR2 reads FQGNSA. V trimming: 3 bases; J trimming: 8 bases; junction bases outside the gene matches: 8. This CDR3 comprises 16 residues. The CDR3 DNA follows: TGTGCCAGCAGCTTCTTCTCTAGCGGGAGGGGTGATGAGCAGTTCTTC. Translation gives CASSFFSSGRGDEQFF.

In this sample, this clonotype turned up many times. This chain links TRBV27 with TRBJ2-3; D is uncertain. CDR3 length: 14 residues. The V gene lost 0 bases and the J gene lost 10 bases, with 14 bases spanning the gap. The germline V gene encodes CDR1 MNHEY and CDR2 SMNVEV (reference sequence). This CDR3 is CASSLSLGPSAQYF. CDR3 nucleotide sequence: TGTGCCAGCAGTTTATCCCTTGGACCTTCTGCGCAGTATTTT.

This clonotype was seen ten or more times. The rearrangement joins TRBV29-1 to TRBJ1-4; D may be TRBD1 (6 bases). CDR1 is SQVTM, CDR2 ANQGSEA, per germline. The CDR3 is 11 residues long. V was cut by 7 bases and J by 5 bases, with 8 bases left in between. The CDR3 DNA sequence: TGCAGCGGGACAGAGAATGAAAAACTGTTTTTT. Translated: CSGTENEKLFF.

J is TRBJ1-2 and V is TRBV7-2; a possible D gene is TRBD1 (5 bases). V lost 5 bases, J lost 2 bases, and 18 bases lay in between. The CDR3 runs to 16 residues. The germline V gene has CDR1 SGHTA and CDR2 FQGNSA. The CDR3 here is CASSPRTGGLNYGYTF. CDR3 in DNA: TGTGCCAGCAGCCCCAGAACGGGGGGTTTAAACTATGGCTACACCTTC.

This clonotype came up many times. This chain's CDR3 is CASTRASTYTF. CDR3 DNA sequence: TGTGCCAGTACTCGGGCCTCTACCTACACCTTC. V is TRBV12-3 or TRBV12-4 and J is TRBJ1-2; D ambiguous. The V end was cut by 9 bases, the J end by 10 bases, with 15 bases between. The CDR3 runs to 11 residues.

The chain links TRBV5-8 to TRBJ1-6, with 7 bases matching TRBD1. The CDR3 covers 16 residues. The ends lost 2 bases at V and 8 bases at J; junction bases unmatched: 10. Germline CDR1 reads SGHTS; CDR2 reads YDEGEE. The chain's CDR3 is CASSFLSGGRDSPLHF. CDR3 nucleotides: TGTGCCAGCAGCTTTTTATCAGGGGGGAGGGATTCACCCCTCCACTTT.

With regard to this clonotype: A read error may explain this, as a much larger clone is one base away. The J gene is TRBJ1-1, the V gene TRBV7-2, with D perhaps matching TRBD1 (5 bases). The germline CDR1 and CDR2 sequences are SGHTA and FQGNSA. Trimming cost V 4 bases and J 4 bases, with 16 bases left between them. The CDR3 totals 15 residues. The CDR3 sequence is CTSSSDHGGTTEAFF. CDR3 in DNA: TGTACCAGCAGCTCGGACCACGGGGGGACCACTGAAGCTTTCTTT.

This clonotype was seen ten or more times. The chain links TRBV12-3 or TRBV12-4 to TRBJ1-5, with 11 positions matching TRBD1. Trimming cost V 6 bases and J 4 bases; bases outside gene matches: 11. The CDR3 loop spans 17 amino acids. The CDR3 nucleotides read TGTGCCAGCAGAGGCGGACAGGGGGCGGGTTATAATCAGCCCCAGCATTTT. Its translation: CASRGGQGAGYNQPQHF.

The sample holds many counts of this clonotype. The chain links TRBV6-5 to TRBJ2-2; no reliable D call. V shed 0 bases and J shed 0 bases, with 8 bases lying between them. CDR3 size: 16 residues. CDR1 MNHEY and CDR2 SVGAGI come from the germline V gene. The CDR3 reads CASSYSNRANTGELFF. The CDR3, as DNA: TGTGCCAGCAGTTACTCGAATCGCGCGAACACCGGGGAGCTGTTTTTT.

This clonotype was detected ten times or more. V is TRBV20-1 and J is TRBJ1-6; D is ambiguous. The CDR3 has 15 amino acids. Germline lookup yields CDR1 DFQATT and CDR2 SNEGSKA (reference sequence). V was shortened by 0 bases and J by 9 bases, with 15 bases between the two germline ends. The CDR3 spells CSARDLSLVGSPLHF. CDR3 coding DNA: TGCAGTGCTAGAGATTTGTCACTAGTTGGTTCACCCCTCCACTTT.

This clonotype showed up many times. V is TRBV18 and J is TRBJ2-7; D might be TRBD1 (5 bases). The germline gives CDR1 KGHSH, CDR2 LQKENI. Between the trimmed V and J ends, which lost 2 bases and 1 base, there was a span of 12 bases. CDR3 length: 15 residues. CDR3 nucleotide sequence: TGTGCCAGCTCACCAAGCACAGGCCAATCCTACGAGCAGTACTTC. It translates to CASSPSTGQSYEQYF. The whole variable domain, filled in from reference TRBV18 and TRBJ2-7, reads NAGVMQNPRHLVRRRGQEARLRCSPMKGHSHVYWYRQLPEEGLKFMVYLQKENIIDESGMPKERFSAEFPKEGPSILRIQQVVRGDSAAYFCASSPSTGQSYEQYFGPGTRLTVT.

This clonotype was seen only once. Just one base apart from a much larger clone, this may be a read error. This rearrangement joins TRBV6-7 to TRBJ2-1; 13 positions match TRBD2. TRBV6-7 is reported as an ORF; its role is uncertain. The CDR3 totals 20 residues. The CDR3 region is CASSQITGTSGVPGYNVQFF. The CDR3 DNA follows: TGTGCCAGCAGTCAGATCACCGGGACTAGCGGGGTACCGGGATACAATGTGCAGTTCTTC.

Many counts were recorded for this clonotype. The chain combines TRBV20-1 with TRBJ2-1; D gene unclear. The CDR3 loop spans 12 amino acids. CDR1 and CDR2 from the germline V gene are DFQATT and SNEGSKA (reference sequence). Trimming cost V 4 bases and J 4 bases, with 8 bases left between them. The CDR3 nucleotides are TGCAGTGCTAATAGGGCGTACAATGAGCAGTTCTTC. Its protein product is CSANRAYNEQFF.

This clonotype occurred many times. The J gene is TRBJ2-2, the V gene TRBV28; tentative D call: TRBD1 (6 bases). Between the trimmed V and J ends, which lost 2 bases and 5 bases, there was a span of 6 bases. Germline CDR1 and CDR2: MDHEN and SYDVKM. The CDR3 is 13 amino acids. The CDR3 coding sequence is TGTGCCAGCAGTTTAAGGGGGACCGGGGAGCTGTTTTTT. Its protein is CASSLRGTGELFF.

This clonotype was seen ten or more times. CDR3 protein: CASSQTHSERDYEQFF. DNA of the CDR3: TGCGCCAGCAGTCAAACCCATTCCGAGCGGGACTATGAGCAGTTCTTC. The chain has TRBV23-1 and TRBJ2-1; 7 nucleotides agree with TRBD2. TRBV23-1 is classed as an ORF, of uncertain function. The CDR3 is 16 amino acids. Unmatched junction bases numbered 12, after V lost 2 bases and J lost 8 bases.